This T cell receptor beta chain derives from a study of T-cell reconstitution after alpha-beta-depleted transplantation in children. Trimming cost V 6 bases and J 0 bases, with 15 bases left between them. The CDR3 has 15 residues. Per the germline V gene, CDR1 is SQVTM and CDR2 is ANQGSEA. Unique molecular identifiers tagged the TCRbeta library. TCRdb reanalysed the PCR reads using MiXCR and keeps one entry per CDR3 protein. This repertoire shows some 220,000 distinct CDR3 sequences, around 9.9% found once; its top ten account for roughly 27%. The gene calls are TRBV29-1 and TRBJ2-1; a possible D gene is TRBD2 (5 bases). This sample comprised PBMCs, obtained before TCRalphabeta/CD19-depleted stem cell transplant. The sequence was obtained from a child under two years old with acute myeloid leukemia, due to receive a stem cell transplant. CDR3 region: CSVEGVGYSYNEQFF. In nucleotides, the CDR3 is TGCAGCGTCGAGGGAGTGGGATACTCCTACAATGAGCAGTTCTTC.